The clone carrying this T cell receptor beta chain is categorized as medium-sized. The antigen remains unidentified. The record originates from a study of cytomegalovirus exposure and HLA in healthy donors. The PCR used 60 Vbeta and 13 Jbeta primers. Authors' processing steps: An analysis performed later counted about 80 million unique TCR beta chains (roughly 11 million of them shared). Libraries were prepared by immunoSEQ multiplex PCR; TCRdb keeps only in-frame clonotypes and omits some of them. The D gene and trimming were derived from the DNA, and the V and J assignments and clone size from that table. The sample contains around 160,000 clones, about two thirds of which appear only once. Study observations and caveats: It was 150 or so TCR beta chains that were listed as cytomegalovirus-associated. Trimming of TCR beta V- and J-genes showed a link, identified in a later analysis, to a missense DCLRE1C variant. A later analysis showed that HLA-associated TCR beta chains had undergone more clonal expansion than equally common others.

CDR1 and CDR2 (germline): SGHVS, FQNEAQ. CDR3 length: 15 amino acids. Between the trimmed V and J ends, which lost 1 base and 6 bases, there was a span of 13 bases. The sequenced sample was PBMCs. This chain links TRBV7-8 with TRBJ2-1; TRBD2 is a possible D gene (6 bases). This receptor was obtained from a woman aged 18-29 years in good health and CMV-seronegative. The CDR3 coding sequence is TGTGCCAGCAGCTTAGAGGCGGCGGGGTTCAATGAGCAGTTCTTC. Translated: CASSLEAAGFNEQFF.